This TCR beta chain originates from a study of T cells in Graves' hyperthyroidism and ophthalmopathy. The study, taken as a whole, reports: Within blood appeared most thyroid clonotypes that had expanded above 0.001.

The source material, RNA transcripts, was used to amplify TCR beta CDR3 regions. The TCR CDR3 first-round RT-PCR relied on the HTBI primer set. One entry per CDR3 protein, called by TCRdb with MiXCR from the multiplex PCR reads. The table records 50,000 to 55,000 distinct CDR3 sequences, approximately 48% of them present only once. There are 14 residues in the CDR3. V dropped 2 bases and J dropped 4 bases, with 12 bases sitting between them. In germline, CDR1 is SGDLS, CDR2 YYNGEE. This clonotype has a count of ten or more. No antigen is known for it. Exclusion of a patient resulted from uncontrolled infection, other autoimmune disease, pregnancy or lactation. Fresh peripheral blood, approximately 10 ml, yielded the PBMCs.

The TCR sequence derives from a woman in her 50s with Graves' ophthalmopathy. This sequence joins TRBV9 and TRBJ1-2; tentatively, D is TRBD1 (5 bases). The sample was blood. CDR3 loop: CASSVNEGPYGYTF. CDR3 DNA: TGTGCCAGCAGCGTGAACGAGGGACCCTATGGCTACACCTTC.